The following is a TCR beta chain sequence with its context. This clone was detected only once. The antigen this receptor binds is unknown. No qualities accompany the bases; no much larger clone lies one base away. The library was made by the immunoSEQ multiplex PCR assay. TCRdb's version of the immuneACCESS table is confined to in-frame rearrangements and falls short of the full clone set. An unresolved V gene accounts for under half of the shortfall where checked; the remainder is of unknown origin. The table for this sample lists under 75,000 clones; approximately 93% of them were counted only once. Of the sample, more than 3% falls within the top ten clones. This sample is part of a study of T cell changes during pregnancy in multiple sclerosis (dated by TCRdb to between 2017 and 2020). Regarding the complete study: The study looked at changes in the T cell repertoire across pregnancy in women with multiple sclerosis.

V is reduced by 8 bases and J by 2 bases, leaving a spacing of 9 bases between them. The germline V gene encodes CDR1 SEHNR and CDR2 FQNEAQ (reference sequence). Spanning cysteine to phenylalanine, the CDR3 consists of 12 amino acids. The kept DNA is CDR3 alone, 36 bases in frame from the first base. The V and J segments used are TRBV7-9 and TRBJ1-1, and the D gene may be TRBD1, 6 bases matching. The sample in question was CD8+ T cells from peripheral blood mononuclear cells, obtained in the second trimester of pregnancy. The TCR sequence derives from a female donor with multiple sclerosis, enrolled in a pregnancy study. The CDR3 amino acid sequence is: CASGGHNTEAFF. Here is the DNA: TGTGCCAGCGGGGGACACAACACTGAAGCTTTCTTT.